These 2 T cell receptor beta chains share one sample of origin, sequenced in a study of cytomegalovirus exposure and HLA in healthy donors. The primer mix had 60 Vbeta and 13 Jbeta primers. Generated by immunoSEQ multiplex PCR, the TCRdb table keeps only in-frame clones and is missing some. The data contain about 100,000 clones, roughly 85% of them singletons. Material for sequencing was PBMCs. The origin of the receptors is a woman in her forties in good health and CMV-seronegative.

This chain uses TRBV10-3 with TRBJ2-1, with 9 positions matching TRBD2. Trimming removed 10 bases from V and 2 bases from J; junction bases left unmatched: 3. The length of the CDR3 is 13 residues. Germline assignment: CDR1 ENHRY and CDR2 SYGVKD. CDR3: CATEREAYNEQFF. The DNA for the CDR3 is TGTGCCACCGAGCGGGAGGCCTACAATGAGCAGTTCTTC.

This chain uses TRBV9 with TRBJ2-1, with 7 bases matching TRBD2. Germline CDR1 reads SGDLS; CDR2 reads YYNGEE. V dropped 0 bases and J dropped 0; count of bases not matched to a gene: 0. The CDR3 loop spans 15 amino acids. Here the CDR3 reads CASSVAGGSYNEQFF. The CDR3 DNA is TGTGCCAGCAGCGTAGCGGGGGGCTCCTACAATGAGCAGTTCTTC.